Each of the 25 T cell receptor beta chains below was sequenced from the same sample in a study of human T cells and chemical hapten exposure. MiXCR, applied by TCRdb to the 5' RACE reads, yields one record per CDR3 protein. Here the sample spans tens of thousands of distinct CDR3 sequences, under 10% being singletons. Researchers extracted total RNA from unfractionated whole blood. The receptors originated from a male donor in good health.

This clonotype was counted between two and nine times. This chain joins TRBV5-4 and TRBJ2-5; D call uncertain. The CDR3 totals 13 residues. Trimming shortened V by 2 bases and J by 2 bases, and 7 bases separated the two germline ends. Germline assignment: CDR1 SGHNT and CDR2 YYREEE (reference sequence). Here the CDR3 reads CASSLPPQETQYF. CDR3 coding DNA: TGTGCCAGCAGCTTACCCCCACAAGAGACCCAGTACTTC. Drawing the rest from reference TRBV5-4 and TRBJ2-5, the complete variable domain is ETGVTQSPTHLIKTRGQQVTLRCSSQSGHNTVSWYQQALGQGPQFIFQYYREEENGRGNFPPRFSGLQFPNYSSELNVNALELDDSALYLCASSLPPQETQYFGPGTRLLVL.

This clonotype was seen many times. The chain is built from TRBV2 and TRBJ2-5; 10 nucleotides line up with TRBD2. Germline CDR1 reads SNHLY; CDR2 reads FYNNEI. This CDR3 region has 18 residues. V lost 7 bases, J lost 7 bases, and 21 bases stayed unmatched. The DNA for the CDR3 is TGTGCCAGCAAAATTCCTGAGCGGGGGGGACCGGACAATGGGACCCAGTACTTC. The encoded protein is CASKIPERGGPDNGTQYF.

This clonotype came up a few times. This chain links TRBV4-1 with TRBJ2-5; 11 bases match TRBD2. Trimming at V came to 4 bases and at J to 2 bases, leaving 6 bases not matched to a gene. Germline CDR1 and CDR2: MGHRA and YSYEKL. The CDR3 contains 16 residues. The CDR3 sequence is CASSPPSGRPQETQYF. The CDR3 DNA sequence: TGCGCCAGCAGCCCCCCTAGCGGGAGGCCACAAGAGACCCAGTACTTC.

This clonotype was seen many times. The V gene is TRBV7-9, the J gene TRBJ2-3, with TRBD1 matching 7 bases. In germline, CDR1 is SEHNR, CDR2 FQNEAQ (reference sequence). CDR3 length: 17 residues. The V and J ends lost 5 bases and 3 bases, in that order; junction bases with no gene match: 14. CDR3 nucleotide sequence: TGTGCCAGCAGCCCTCCCTGGACAGGACCTCAGACAGATACGCAGTATTTT. Translation: CASSPPWTGPQTDTQYF. The whole variable domain, remainder taken from reference TRBV7-9 and TRBJ2-3, is DTGVSQNPRHKITKRGQNVTFRCDPISEHNRLYWYRQTLGQGPEFLTYFQNEAQLEKSRLLSDRFSAERPKGSFSTLEIQRTEQGDSAMYLCASSPPWTGPQTDTQYFGPGTRLTVL.

V usage is TRBV7-9 and J usage is TRBJ2-5, with 8 nucleotides matching TRBD2. This CDR3 region has 15 residues. Germline V gives CDR1 SEHNR, CDR2 FQNEAQ (reference sequence). J lost 4 bases, V lost 5 bases, and 9 bases had no gene match. CDR3 loop: CASSALGLAGETQYF. CDR3 nucleotides: TGTGCCAGCAGCGCCCTCGGGCTAGCGGGAGAGACCCAGTACTTC.

The rearrangement joins TRBV7-9 to TRBJ1-1; D is perhaps TRBD1 (6 bases). The V end lost 4 bases, the J end lost 2 bases, and 14 bases lay between the germline ends. The CDR3 runs to 15 residues. Germline V gives CDR1 SEHNR, CDR2 FQNEAQ (reference sequence). CDR3: CASSSPGTPNTEAFF. CDR3 DNA: TGTGCCAGCAGCTCCCCCGGGACACCTAACACTGAAGCTTTCTTT.

J is TRBJ2-7 and V is TRBV7-2; D uncertain. Germline V gene sequence: CDR1 SGHTA, CDR2 FQGNSA. The CDR3 is made up of 11 amino acids. Trimming pared 5 bases from V and 4 bases from J, leaving 6 bases between. The CDR3 region has the DNA TGTGCCAGCAGCATTTCTTACGAGCAGTACTTC. Its translation: CASSISYEQYF.

This clonotype was seen a few times. This chain links TRBV18 with TRBJ2-7, with a possible D match to TRBD1 (6 bases). Trimming cost V 6 bases and J 3 bases, with 9 bases left between them. CDR1 is KGHSH, CDR2 LQKENI, per germline. The CDR3 spans 12 residues. The CDR3 spells CASSQGIYEQYF. Written as DNA, the CDR3 is TGTGCCAGCTCCCAGGGGATCTACGAGCAGTACTTC.

This clonotype was counted only a few times. V usage is TRBV5-1 and J usage is TRBJ1-2, with 7 bases fitting TRBD1. The CDR3 length is 14 residues. V lost 1 base, J lost 4 bases, and 4 bases stayed unmatched. CDR1 and CDR2 (germline): SGHRS, YFSETQ. The CDR3: CASSLLGTVYGYTF. In nucleotides, the CDR3 is TGCGCCAGCAGCTTGTTGGGGACAGTCTATGGCTACACCTTC. Looking up the rest from reference TRBV5-1 and TRBJ1-2 gives the full variable domain: KAGVTQTPRYLIKTRGQQVTLSCSPISGHRSVSWYQQTPGQGLQFLFEYFSETQRNKGNFPGRFSGRQFSNSRSEMNVSTLELGDSALYLCASSLLGTVYGYTFGSGTRLTVV.

This clonotype has a count of ten or more. The rearrangement links TRBV20-1 to TRBJ2-7; 7 bases fit TRBD2. The CDR3 is 15 amino acids. J lost 0 bases, V lost 4 bases, and 9 bases had no gene match. In germline, CDR1 is DFQATT, CDR2 SNEGSKA (reference sequence). The CDR3 region has the DNA TGCAGTGCTACATCCGGTGGGGGGGGCTCCTACGAGCAGTACTTC. This encodes CSATSGGGGSYEQYF.

This clonotype was counted at least ten times. V and J are TRBV19 and TRBJ1-5, with TRBD1 matching 8 bases. CDR1 LNHDA and CDR2 SQIVND come from the germline V gene (reference sequence). V gave up 6 bases and J gave up 8 bases; unmatched junction bases: 12. The CDR3 sequence is 15 residues long. The CDR3 reads CASSLRGPPSEPQHF. For the CDR3, the DNA is TGTGCCAGTAGCCTCAGGGGGCCCCCATCGGAGCCCCAGCATTTT. Based on the CDR3 plus reference TRBV19 and TRBJ1-5, the full variable domain is DGGITQSPKYLFRKEGQNVTLSCEQNLNHDAMYWYRQDPGQGLRLIYYSQIVNDFQKGDIAEGYSVSREKKESFPLTVTSAQKNPTAFYLCASSLRGPPSEPQHFGDGTRLSIL.

This chain uses TRBV29-1 with TRBJ1-1; 7 bases map to TRBD1. Unmatched junction bases numbered 17, after V lost 7 bases and J lost 6 bases. The CDR3 consists of 15 residues. In germline, CDR1 is SQVTM, CDR2 ANQGSEA. The chain's CDR3 is CSASQQGSASPEAFF. As DNA, the CDR3 is TGCAGCGCCTCACAACAGGGGTCGGCCAGCCCTGAAGCTTTCTTT. Drawing the rest from reference TRBV29-1 and TRBJ1-1, the complete variable domain is SAVISQKPSRDICQRGTSLTIQCQVDSQVTMMFWYRQQPGQSLTLIATANQGSEATYESGFVIDKFPISRPNLTFSTLTVSNMSPEDSSIYLCSASQQGSASPEAFFGQGTRLTVV.

There are many counts of this clonotype. CDR3 sequence: CASSNRQNYGYTF. CDR3 sequence (DNA): TGTGCCAGCAGTAACAGACAGAACTATGGCTACACCTTC. The chain is built from TRBV27 and TRBJ1-2; D is perhaps TRBD1 (5 bases). The CDR3 is 13 amino acids. Trimming stripped 5 bases from V and 2 bases from J, with 9 bases between. CDR1 and CDR2 (germline): MNHEY, SMNVEV (reference sequence).

This clonotype was seen repeatedly, ten times or more. This rearrangement joins TRBV5-4 to TRBJ1-1; no definite D call. With 3 bases removed from V and 1 base from J, the gap between germline ends came to 4 bases. Germline CDR1 and CDR2: SGHNT and YYREEE (reference sequence). This CDR3 region has 12 residues. Written as DNA, the CDR3 is TGTGCCAGCAGCTCAGCGAACACTGAAGCTTTCTTT. As protein: CASSSANTEAFF. Full variable domain (missing parts from reference TRBV5-4 and TRBJ1-1): ETGVTQSPTHLIKTRGQQVTLRCSSQSGHNTVSWYQQALGQGPQFIFQYYREEENGRGNFPPRFSGLQFPNYSSELNVNALELDDSALYLCASSSANTEAFFGQGTRLTVV.

This clonotype was counted only a few times. The rearrangement links TRBV5-1 to TRBJ1-2, with unresolved D. This CDR3 spans 13 amino acids. Germline V CDR1 and CDR2: SGHRS, YFSETQ. Trimming pared 0 bases from V and 4 bases from J, leaving 7 bases between. This CDR3 reads CASSLEGGYGYTF. CDR3 nucleotide sequence: TGCGCCAGCAGCTTGGAAGGCGGCTATGGCTACACCTTC.

This clonotype was observed a handful of times. V gene TRBV2 combines with J gene TRBJ2-3; either TRBD1 or TRBD2 may fit D (5 bases each). From germline, CDR1 is SNHLY and CDR2 FYNNEI. This CDR3 contains 16 residues. V lost 5 bases and J lost 0, with 15 bases in between. The CDR3 region is CASSSGTLPSTDTQYF. For the CDR3, the DNA is TGTGCCAGCAGTTCCGGGACCCTTCCGAGCACAGATACGCAGTATTTT.

This clonotype was seen ten or more times. This sequence joins TRBV14 and TRBJ2-7; 9 nucleotides line up with TRBD2. This CDR3 comprises 15 residues. Germline CDR1 SGHDN, CDR2 FVKESK. V lost 1 base and J lost 3; bases outside the gene matches: 4. For the CDR3, the DNA is TGTGCCAGCAGCCAAGGTAGCGGGAGTTTCTACGAGCAGTACTTC. Its protein product is CASSQGSGSFYEQYF.

This clonotype was picked up a small number of times. The V and J genes are TRBV6-2 or TRBV6-3 and TRBJ2-1; 9 nucleotides align to TRBD1. In germline, CDR1 is MNHEY, CDR2 SVGEGT. The CDR3 sequence is 16 residues long. Germline trimming cut 8 bases from V and 6 bases from J; bases unmatched to any gene: 14. CDR3 protein: CASSTPGTGISNEQFF. The CDR3 nucleotides are TGTGCCAGCTCAACGCCGGGGACAGGGATATCCAATGAGCAGTTCTTC.

This chain links TRBV12-3 or TRBV12-4 with TRBJ2-1; 9 bases match TRBD1. V shed 7 bases, J shed 7 bases, and the junction held 5 bases outside the gene matches. The CDR3 length is 13 residues. CDR3 sequence reads: CASTRTGENEQFF. The DNA of the CDR3 is TGTGCCAGCACCAGGACAGGGGAAAATGAGCAGTTCTTC.

The rearrangement joins TRBV12-3 or TRBV12-4 to TRBJ2-1; 7 nucleotides match TRBD2. The CDR3 is 15 residues long. Losses at the gene ends were 6 bases for V and 0 bases for J; bases not matched to a gene: 5. The CDR3 reads CASRGGGSSYNEQFF. Written as DNA, the CDR3 is TGTGCCAGCAGGGGGGGAGGGAGCTCCTACAATGAGCAGTTCTTC.

Many counts were recorded for this clonotype. This rearrangement joins TRBV6-6 to TRBJ2-7, with 11 bases that match TRBD2. CDR1 and CDR2 from the germline V gene are MNHNY and SVGAGI (reference sequence). This CDR3 has 16 amino acids. Unmatched junction bases numbered 6, after V lost 2 bases and J lost 3 bases. The CDR3 loop is CASSYGLAGGNYEQYF. In DNA form, the CDR3 reads TGTGCCAGCAGTTACGGGCTAGCGGGAGGAAACTACGAGCAGTACTTC.

The sample holds a few counts of this clonotype. The chain links TRBV20-1 to TRBJ2-1; TRBD1 might be the D (6 bases). The V end lost 6 bases, the J end lost 6 bases, and 21 bases lay between the germline ends. The CDR3 contains 15 residues. Looked up from germline, CDR1 is DFQATT and CDR2 is SNEGSKA (reference sequence). The CDR3 region has the DNA TGCAGTGCACCGCAAAACAGGGACCCCGTCAATGAGCAGTTCTTC. It specifies CSAPQNRDPVNEQFF.

The V and J genes are TRBV6-1 and TRBJ1-4; 7 bases fit TRBD1. The junction had 4 bases not matched to a gene; V was cut back by 8 bases and J by 4 bases. Looked up from germline, CDR1 is MNHNS and CDR2 is SASEGT. This CDR3 has 13 amino acids. The CDR3 region is CASSGQLNEKLFF. CDR3 DNA: TGTGCCAGCTCGGGACAGCTTAATGAAAAACTGTTTTTT.

Ten or more counts support this clonotype. The chain is built from TRBV29-1 and TRBJ1-1, with a possible D match to TRBD1 (5 bases). This CDR3 is 15 amino acids long. Germline CDR1 reads SQVTM; CDR2 reads ANQGSEA. The V gene lost 4 bases and the J gene lost 0 bases, with 15 bases spanning the gap. CDR3 amino acids: CSVGKGPRMNTEAFF. As DNA, the CDR3 is TGCAGCGTTGGCAAGGGACCTAGAATGAACACTGAAGCTTTCTTT.

This clonotype was counted at least ten times. The V call is TRBV20-1, the J call TRBJ1-1; TRBD1 agrees at 8 bases. The germline gives CDR1 DFQATT, CDR2 SNEGSKA (reference sequence). This CDR3 is built from 13 residues. With V trimmed by 4 bases and J by 1 base, 2 bases remained unmatched. CDR3 coding DNA: TGCAGTGCTAAAGACAGGGGGAACACTGAAGCTTTCTTT. This encodes CSAKDRGNTEAFF.